The 2 T cell receptor beta chains given below trace back to one sample, sequenced in a study of T cells in Graves' hyperthyroidism and ophthalmopathy. What was amplified from RNA transcripts were TCR beta CDR3 regions. Using the HTBI primer set, a first-round RT-PCR was run on the TCR CDR3. TCRdb called the multiplex PCR reads again in MiXCR, with one record for every CDR3 protein. The sample consists of fewer than 400,000 distinct CDR3 sequences, approximately 14% of them appearing once. Sequenced sample: blood. These receptor sequences come from a young woman with Graves' hyperthyroidism that later progressed to Graves' ophthalmopathy.

This clonotype was seen many times. The gene calls are TRBV27 and TRBJ2-1; 8 nucleotides align to TRBD1. The CDR3 spans 16 residues. With 2 bases clipped from V and 8 bases from J, the junction kept 11 bases outside the gene matches. The V gene's germline CDR1 is MNHEY and CDR2 SMNVEV (reference sequence). The CDR3 loop is CASSLSRAGGADEQFF. DNA of the CDR3: TGTGCCAGCAGTTTAAGCCGAGCAGGGGGCGCGGATGAGCAGTTCTTC.

The gene calls are TRBV2 and TRBJ2-4; 9 nucleotides agree with TRBD1. Trimming at V came to 7 bases and at J to 0 bases, leaving 7 bases not matched to a gene. This CDR3 is 16 amino acids long. Germline V gene lookup returns CDR1 SNHLY and CDR2 FYNNEI. CDR3 in DNA: TGTGCCAGCATACAGGGGGCCGTTTTAGCCAAAAACATTCAGTACTTC. Encoded protein: CASIQGAVLAKNIQYF.